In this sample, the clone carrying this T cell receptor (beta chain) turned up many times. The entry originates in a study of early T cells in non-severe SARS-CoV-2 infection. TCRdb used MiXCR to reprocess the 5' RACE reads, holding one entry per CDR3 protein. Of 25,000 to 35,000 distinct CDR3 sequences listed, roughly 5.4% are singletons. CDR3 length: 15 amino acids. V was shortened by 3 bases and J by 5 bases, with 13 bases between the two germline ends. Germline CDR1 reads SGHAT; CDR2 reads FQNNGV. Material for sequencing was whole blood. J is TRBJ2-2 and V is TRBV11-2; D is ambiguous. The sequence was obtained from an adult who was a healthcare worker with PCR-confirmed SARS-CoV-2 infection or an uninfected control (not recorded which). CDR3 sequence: CASSLAVVRTGELFF. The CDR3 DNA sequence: TGTGCCAGCAGCTTGGCCGTAGTGAGGACCGGGGAGCTGTTTTTT.